Following are 21 T cell receptor beta chains from one sample sequenced in a study of control samples from healthy donors and cancer patients. TCRdb's table, derived via immunoSEQ multiplex PCR, lists solely in-frame clones and lacks some. The profile shows roughly 90,000 clones, more than 75% of them singletons. Sequencing was carried out using blood. These receptors all come from a woman aged 60 to 75 in good health.

V is TRBV12-3 or TRBV12-4 and J is TRBJ1-3; D uncertain. The CDR3 is made up of 12 amino acids. The V end was cut by 5 bases, the J end by 3 bases, with 5 bases between. The chain's CDR3 is CASSLLGNTIYF. CDR3 coding DNA: TGTGCCAGCAGTCTTCTTGGAAACACCATATATTTT.

This clone was found once. The rearrangement uses TRBV3-1 (or the pseudogene TRBV3-2) and TRBJ1-2; D may be TRBD1 (5 bases). Trimming shortened V by 0 bases and J by 8 bases, and 10 bases separated the two germline ends. In germline, CDR1 is LGHDT, CDR2 YNNKEL (reference sequence). The CDR3 sequence is 13 residues long. CDR3 in amino acids: CASSQDGGSGYTF. The CDR3 region has the DNA TGTGCCAGCAGCCAAGATGGGGGATCGGGCTACACCTTC.

This clone was recorded at least ten times. Other nucleotide sequences in the sample specify the same CDR3. The CDR3 sequence: CASSAGGNQPQHF. CDR3 coding DNA: TGTGCCAGCAGCGCAGGGGGCAATCAGCCCCAGCATTTT. The chain combines TRBV3-1 (or the pseudogene TRBV3-2) with TRBJ1-5, with D possibly being TRBD1 (6 bases). The CDR3 covers 13 residues. V dropped 5 bases and J dropped 2 bases, with 7 bases sitting between them. The germline CDR1 and CDR2 sequences are LGHDT and YNNKEL (reference sequence).

This clone was counted once. The chain recombines TRBV7-8 with TRBJ2-7; a weak D match, TRBD2 (6 bases). CDR1 SGHVS and CDR2 FQNEAQ come from the germline V gene. Trimming took 5 bases from V and 0 from J, leaving 11 bases between them. This CDR3 is 14 amino acids long. CDR3 in DNA: TGTGCCAGCAGCGAACTCGGGGGCTCCTACGAGCAGTACTTC. Its protein is CASSELGGSYEQYF.

The chain is built from TRBV2 and TRBJ1-5; no firm D call. The germline CDR1 and CDR2 sequences are SNHLY and FYNNEI. Trimming left V 6 bases short and J 0 bases short, with 12 bases between. The CDR3 is 15 amino acids. The CDR3 coding sequence is TGTGCCAGCAGATCTCAACTTTATAGCAATCAGCCCCAGCATTTT. This encodes CASRSQLYSNQPQHF.

The chain recombines TRBV19 with TRBJ1-2; 7 bases are a match to TRBD1. Trimming removed 4 bases from V and 4 bases from J; junction bases left unmatched: 9. CDR1 and CDR2 (germline): LNHDA, SQIVND (reference sequence). The CDR3 is made up of 15 amino acids. The CDR3, as DNA: TGTGCCAGTAGTACCAACAGGGGAGGAAGCTATGGCTACACCTTC. Its translation is CASSTNRGGSYGYTF.

The chain is built from TRBV5-1 and TRBJ2-7; D unresolved. Between the trimmed V and J ends, which lost 0 bases and 2 bases, there was a span of 6 bases. The CDR3 is made up of 13 amino acids. Germline-derived CDR1 and CDR2 are SGHRS and YFSETQ. The CDR3 DNA is TGCGCCAGCAGCTTGGACGGTACCTACGAGCAGTACTTC. It codes for CASSLDGTYEQYF. The entire variable domain, with the rest obtained from reference TRBV5-1 and TRBJ2-7, is as follows: KAGVTQTPRYLIKTRGQQVTLSCSPISGHRSVSWYQQTPGQGLQFLFEYFSETQRNKGNFPGRFSGRQFSNSRSEMNVSTLELGDSALYLCASSLDGTYEQYFGPGTRLTVT.

This sequence joins TRBV4-2 and TRBJ2-5, with D maybe TRBD2 (7 bases). V dropped 0 bases and J dropped 5 bases, with 19 bases sitting between them. The CDR3 loop spans 17 amino acids. From germline, CDR1 is LGHNA and CDR2 YNFKEQ. The CDR3 spells CASSQEVGGPLGETQYF. As DNA, the CDR3 is TGTGCCAGCAGCCAAGAAGTGGGGGGGCCGCTCGGGGAGACCCAGTACTTC.

This clone was found once. This chain joins TRBV19 and TRBJ2-7; a possible D gene is TRBD2 (5 bases). The CDR3 covers 14 residues. Trimming removed 3 bases from V and 5 bases from J, with 14 bases in between. Germline V lookup: CDR1 LNHDA, CDR2 SQIVND (reference sequence). The DNA of the CDR3 is TGTGCCAGTAGTATTTCGACTATTTCCCACGAGCAGTACTTC. Its translation: CASSISTISHEQYF. Looking up the rest from reference TRBV19 and TRBJ2-7 gives the full variable domain: DGGITQSPKYLFRKEGQNVTLSCEQNLNHDAMYWYRQDPGQGLRLIYYSQIVNDFQKGDIAEGYSVSREKKESFPLTVTSAQKNPTAFYLCASSISTISHEQYFGPGTRLTVT.

The chain combines TRBV3-1 (or the pseudogene TRBV3-2) with TRBJ1-2, with D tentatively TRBD1 (6 bases). Germline V gene lookup returns CDR1 LGHDT and CDR2 YNNKEL (reference sequence). The ends were cut back, 2 bases at V and 6 bases at J, with 16 bases in the middle. CDR3 length: 15 amino acids. This CDR3 reads CASSQPGVWEDGYTF. CDR3 nucleotides: TGTGCCAGCAGCCAACCAGGGGTCTGGGAAGATGGCTACACCTTC.

The chain carries TRBV15 and TRBJ1-6; 8 nucleotides align to TRBD1. Germline CDR1 reads LNHNV; CDR2 reads YYDKDF (reference sequence). The CDR3 has 15 amino acids. With V trimmed by 0 bases and J by 8 bases, 3 bases remained unmatched. In DNA, the CDR3 is TGTGCCACCAGCAGAGATCGGGACAGGTATTCACCCCTCCACTTT. Its translation is CATSRDRDRYSPLHF.

The rearrangement uses TRBV2 and TRBJ1-4; TRBD1 might be the D (5 bases). CDR3 length equals 15 residues. Trimming took 6 bases from V and 8 from J, leaving 19 bases between them. Per germline, CDR1 SNHLY and CDR2 FYNNEI. The CDR3 sequence is CASSSRGGAGEKLFF. The DNA of the CDR3 is TGTGCCAGCAGCTCCCGGGGTGGGGCAGGGGAAAAACTGTTTTTT.

The rearrangement uses TRBV20-1 and TRBJ1-2; tentatively, D is TRBD1 (6 bases). Trimming left V 5 bases short and J 8 bases short, with 12 bases between. The V gene's germline CDR1 is DFQATT and CDR2 SNEGSKA (reference sequence). The CDR3 consists of 11 residues. CDR3 DNA: TGCAGTGCTGGGGGCCCGAAGGGCTACACCTTC. Translation: CSAGGPKGYTF.

This sequence joins TRBV3-1 (or the pseudogene TRBV3-2) and TRBJ2-1; TRBD2 aligns across 10 bases. Germline V CDR1 and CDR2: LGHDT, YNNKEL (reference sequence). The ends lost 2 bases at V and 7 bases at J; junction bases unmatched: 8. The CDR3 runs 16 residues. CDR3 nucleotide sequence: TGTGCCAGCAGCCAAAGGTCTAGCGGGAGTGGAAATGAGCAGTTCTTC. Translated: CASSQRSSGSGNEQFF.

The J gene is TRBJ1-5, the V gene TRBV6-5; D gene unclear. The CDR3 sequence is 15 residues long. The germline V gene has CDR1 MNHEY and CDR2 SVGAGI. Trimming removed 0 bases at V and 0 bases at J, with 6 bases between. Here the CDR3 reads CASSYSRYSNQPQHF. In DNA form, the CDR3 reads TGTGCCAGCAGTTACTCGCGTTATAGCAATCAGCCCCAGCATTTT.

The chain uses TRBV27 and TRBJ2-1; weak D call: TRBD1 (5 bases). The CDR3 extends over 14 amino acids. CDR1 and CDR2 (germline): MNHEY, SMNVEV (reference sequence). The ends were cut back, 5 bases at V and 6 bases at J, with 14 bases in the middle. The CDR3 sequence: CASSLDTTINEQFF. The CDR3 DNA follows: TGTGCCAGCAGTCTGGACACAACCATCAATGAGCAGTTCTTC.

The CDR3: CASSSPRGARYEQYF. The CDR3 region has the DNA TGTGCCAGCAGCTCTCCCCGGGGGGCAAGGTACGAGCAGTACTTC. The chain joins TRBV7-2 to TRBJ2-7; perhaps TRBD2 as D (7 bases). The germline V gene encodes CDR1 SGHTA and CDR2 FQGNSA. This CDR3 spans 15 amino acids. Trimming took 4 bases from V and 4 from J, leaving 17 bases between them.

V is TRBV6-1 and J is TRBJ1-4; 7 nucleotides match TRBD1. CDR1 is MNHNS and CDR2 is SASEGT in the germline V gene. This CDR3 contains 17 residues. Trimming cost V 1 base and J 0 bases; bases outside gene matches: 5. CDR3 amino acids: CASSEVGRGSTNEKLFF. The CDR3 bases are TGTGCCAGCAGTGAAGTCGGCAGGGGGTCAACTAATGAAAAACTGTTTTTT.

This clone has a single count. The chain recombines TRBV27 with TRBJ2-3, with D maybe TRBD2 (7 bases). The CDR3 contains 17 residues. Trimming pared 5 bases from V and 0 bases from J, leaving 18 bases between. In germline, CDR1 is MNHEY, CDR2 SMNVEV (reference sequence). The CDR3 here is CASSGGGLASSTDTQYF. CDR3 in DNA: TGTGCCAGCAGTGGGGGGGGGCTAGCCTCTAGCACAGATACGCAGTATTTT.

This CDR3 is CASSPWTSGGETQYF. The CDR3 DNA sequence: TGTGCCAGCAGCCCCTGGACTAGCGGGGGGGAGACCCAGTACTTC. This chain joins TRBV7-2 and TRBJ2-5; the match to TRBD2 covers 14 bases. The CDR3 has 15 amino acids. The V gene's germline CDR1 is SGHTA and CDR2 FQGNSA. Germline trimming cut 5 bases from V and 5 bases from J; bases unmatched to any gene: 4.

The DNA for the CDR3 is TGTGCCAGCAACTGGCAGGGAACAACTAATGAAAAACTGTTTTTT. Its protein is CASNWQGTTNEKLFF. The chain employs TRBV2 and TRBJ1-4, with D possibly being TRBD1 (5 bases). The germline V and J ends were trimmed by 7 bases and 0 bases, with 12 bases remaining between them. The CDR3 has 15 amino acids. CDR1 SNHLY and CDR2 FYNNEI come from the germline V gene.